A selection of T cell receptor beta chains follows, all from one sample in a study of T-cell memory formation after mild COVID-19. TCRdb reanalysed the 5' RACE reads using MiXCR and keeps one entry per CDR3 protein. Here the sample spans roughly 160,000 distinct CDR3 sequences, 10% to 15% being singletons. The sequencing input was PBMCs or a T cell subset sorted from them (not recorded which). These receptor sequences come from a man between 18 and 29 years old who had mild COVID-19 (a few samples of this study predate the infection). Cell type and time point are not known. Each CDR3 is given with its conserved first and last residue. A D gene is named only where the DNA matches it firmly. Some rows mark clone size as missing; the rest say once, few, many or name a class of expanded clone.

CDR3 protein: CSVVGGLDQETQYF
CDR3 DNA: TGCAGTGTGGTCGGGGGGTTGGACCAAGAGACCCAGTACTTC
D gene: TRBD2
clone size: .
CDR3 length: 14
J gene: TRBJ2-5
V gene: TRBV20-1

CDR3 protein: CASSGETNTDTQYF
CDR3 DNA: TGCGCCAGCAGCGGGGAAACTAACACAGATACGCAGTATTTT
D gene: .
clone size: few
CDR3 length: 14
J gene: TRBJ2-3
V gene: TRBV5-1

CDR3 protein: CASSPNPGQPRREKLFF
CDR3 DNA: TGCGCCAGCAGCCCAAACCCAGGACAGCCACGACGGGAAAAACTGTTTTTT
D gene: .
clone size: few
CDR3 length: 17
J gene: TRBJ1-4
V gene: TRBV5-1

CDR3 protein: CASSGDRGTEAFF
CDR3 DNA: TGCGCCAGCAGCGGGGACAGGGGGACTGAAGCTTTCTTT
D gene: TRBD1
clone size: .
CDR3 length: 13
J gene: TRBJ1-1
V gene: TRBV5-1

CDR3 protein: CASSADRAGTGELFF
CDR3 DNA: TGTGCCAGCAGCGCCGACAGGGCTGGGACCGGGGAGCTGTTTTTT
D gene: TRBD1
clone size: .
CDR3 length: 15
J gene: TRBJ2-2
V gene: TRBV9

CDR3 protein: CASNLGGETGELFF
CDR3 DNA: TGTGCCAGCAACCTCGGGGGGGAAACCGGGGAGCTGTTTTTT
D gene: TRBD2
clone size: .
CDR3 length: 14
J gene: TRBJ2-2
V gene: TRBV7-2

CDR3 protein: CASSPGTGELFF
CDR3 DNA: TGTGCCAGCAGCCCAGGGACCGGGGAGCTGTTTTTT
D gene: .
clone size: .
CDR3 length: 12
J gene: TRBJ2-2
V gene: TRBV7-9

CDR3 protein: CASSRNPVGGGYTF
CDR3 DNA: TGTGCCAGCAGCCGCAATCCTGTGGGGGGGGGCTACACCTTC
D gene: .
clone size: .
CDR3 length: 14
J gene: TRBJ1-2
V gene: TRBV6-5

CDR3 protein: CASSYRDDQPQHF
CDR3 DNA: TGTGCCAGCAGTTACAGGGACGATCAGCCCCAGCATTTT
D gene: .
clone size: few
CDR3 length: 13
J gene: TRBJ1-5
V gene: TRBV12-3/TRBV12-4

CDR3 protein: CASRLTGQPQHF
CDR3 DNA: TGTGCCAGCAGGTTAACGGGGCAGCCCCAGCATTTT
D gene: .
clone size: .
CDR3 length: 12
J gene: TRBJ1-5
V gene: TRBV2

CDR3 protein: CASVKIGQTNTEAFF
CDR3 DNA: TGTGCCAGCGTAAAAATAGGACAGACGAACACTGAAGCTTTCTTT
D gene: .
clone size: .
CDR3 length: 15
J gene: TRBJ1-1
V gene: TRBV3-1

CDR3 protein: CSVAGQTYEQYF
CDR3 DNA: TGCAGCGTTGCGGGACAGACTTACGAGCAGTACTTC
D gene: TRBD1
clone size: many
CDR3 length: 12
J gene: TRBJ2-7
V gene: TRBV29-1

CDR3 protein: CASSLGGSGQPQHF
CDR3 DNA: TGCGCCAGCAGCTTAGGGGGCTCGGGTCAGCCCCAGCATTTT
D gene: TRBD1
clone size: many
CDR3 length: 14
J gene: TRBJ1-5
V gene: TRBV5-1

CDR3 protein: CASSDQGRANEKLFF
CDR3 DNA: TGTGCCAGCAGCGACCAGGGGAGGGCTAATGAAAAACTGTTTTTT
D gene: .
clone size: .
CDR3 length: 15
J gene: TRBJ1-4
V gene: TRBV5-4

CDR3 protein: CASSPDGGNTEAFF
CDR3 DNA: TGTGCCAGCTCACCAGATGGGGGAAACACTGAAGCTTTCTTT
D gene: .
clone size: .
CDR3 length: 14
J gene: TRBJ1-1
V gene: TRBV18

CDR3 protein: CASSRLAGGVSYNEQFF
CDR3 DNA: TGTGCCAGCAGCCGACTAGCGGGGGGCGTATCCTACAATGAGCAGTTCTTC
D gene: TRBD2
clone size: few
CDR3 length: 17
J gene: TRBJ2-1
V gene: TRBV3-1

CDR3 protein: CASSLGPSNEKLFF
CDR3 DNA: TGTGCCAGCAGCTTGGGGCCTTCAAATGAAAAACTGTTTTTT
D gene: .
clone size: .
CDR3 length: 14
J gene: TRBJ1-4
V gene: TRBV7-2

CDR3 protein: CASSPVAQITGELFF
CDR3 DNA: TGTGCCAGCAGCCCGGTGGCTCAGATCACCGGGGAGCTGTTTTTT
D gene: .
clone size: .
CDR3 length: 15
J gene: TRBJ2-2
V gene: TRBV4-2

CDR3 protein: CASSQNEDEQYF
CDR3 DNA: TGCGCCAGCAGTCAGAATGAAGACGAGCAGTACTTC
D gene: .
clone size: few
CDR3 length: 12
J gene: TRBJ2-7
V gene: TRBV10-1

CDR3 protein: CASSPSRLHEQFF
CDR3 DNA: TGTGCCAGCTCACCCTCCCGACTGCATGAGCAGTTCTTC
D gene: .
clone size: many
CDR3 length: 13
J gene: TRBJ2-1
V gene: TRBV18

CDR3 protein: CASSTGGYSPLHF
CDR3 DNA: TGCGCCAGCTCGACAGGGGGCTATTCACCCCTCCACTTT
D gene: TRBD1
clone size: many
CDR3 length: 13
J gene: TRBJ1-6
V gene: TRBV5-1

CDR3 protein: CASSLAVEQYF
CDR3 DNA: TGTGCCAGCAGCTTGGCCGTCGAGCAGTACTTC
D gene: .
clone size: .
CDR3 length: 11
J gene: TRBJ2-7
V gene: TRBV5-4

CDR3 protein: CASTRYGEALGPGNTIYF
CDR3 DNA: TGTGCCAGCACTCGATACGGGGAGGCGTTGGGCCCTGGAAACACCATATATTTT
D gene: .
clone size: many
CDR3 length: 18
J gene: TRBJ1-3
V gene: TRBV5-6

CDR3 protein: CASSLGAGGTQPQHF
CDR3 DNA: TGTGCCAGCAGTTTAGGGGCAGGGGGCACTCAGCCCCAGCATTTT
D gene: TRBD1
clone size: .
CDR3 length: 15
J gene: TRBJ1-5
V gene: TRBV12-3/TRBV12-4

CDR3 protein: CASGPGGHSYEQYF
CDR3 DNA: TGCGCCAGCGGTCCCGGGGGGCACTCCTACGAGCAGTACTTC
D gene: .
clone size: .
CDR3 length: 14
J gene: TRBJ2-7
V gene: TRBV5-1

CDR3 protein: CASSPRTGLRDTQYF
CDR3 DNA: TGCGCCAGCAGCCCTCGGACAGGGCTTAGGGATACGCAGTATTTT
D gene: TRBD1
clone size: few
CDR3 length: 15
J gene: TRBJ2-3
V gene: TRBV4-3

CDR3 protein: CATSDPLQGNEQFF
CDR3 DNA: TGTGCCACCAGTGATCCCCTCCAGGGTAATGAGCAGTTCTTC
D gene: .
clone size: .
CDR3 length: 14
J gene: TRBJ2-1
V gene: TRBV24-1